The 23 T cell receptor beta chains in this list originate from one sample, sequenced in a study of early T cells in non-severe SARS-CoV-2 infection. MiXCR, applied by TCRdb to the 5' RACE reads, yields one record per CDR3 protein. The table has 90,000 to 120,000 distinct CDR3 sequences, over 8.5% seen once; the top ten hold roughly 7.5%. Specimen: whole blood. These TCRs come from an adult who was a healthcare worker with PCR-confirmed SARS-CoV-2 infection or an uninfected control (not recorded which).

This clonotype was counted at least ten times. V usage is TRBV4-2 and J usage is TRBJ1-2, with D possibly matching TRBD1 (6 bases). CDR1 is LGHNA and CDR2 is YNFKEQ in the germline V gene. The CDR3 has 17 residues. Between the trimmed V and J ends, which lost 2 bases and 4 bases, there was a span of 20 bases. The CDR3 DNA reads as TGTGCCAGCAGCCAACGAACCGGGGGGGCCCGGAGCTATGGCTACACCTTC. Its translation is CASSQRTGGARSYGYTF.

The chain is built from TRBV28 and TRBJ1-2; possible D gene TRBD1, 5 bases. This CDR3 is built from 14 residues. V was pared by 5 bases and J by 8 bases, with 18 bases between. The germline CDR1 and CDR2 sequences are MDHEN and SYDVKM. The chain's CDR3 is CASSPSGKRSGYTF. In DNA, the CDR3 is TGTGCCAGCAGTCCGTCAGGGAAGCGGAGCGGCTACACCTTC.

This clonotype was detected ten times or more. The chain couples TRBV9 to TRBJ2-5, with a tentative D call TRBD2 (5 bases). V was cut by 4 bases and J by 1 base, with 8 bases left in between. The germline V gene encodes CDR1 SGDLS and CDR2 YYNGEE. There are 13 residues in the CDR3. The CDR3 loop reads CASSPGVQETQYF. CDR3 in DNA: TGTGCCAGCAGCCCCGGGGTCCAAGAGACCCAGTACTTC.

This clonotype was counted ten times or more. The junction does not match germline at one end; this may be a read error. This chain connects TRBV20-1 to TRBJ1-5; no clear D gene. The CDR3 runs 13 residues. The germline CDR1 and CDR2 sequences are DFQATT and SNEGSKA (reference sequence). The CDR3 sequence is CSAARQINRPQHF. The CDR3 DNA is TGCAGTGCTGCCCGTCAAATCAATCGGCCCCAGCATTTT.

This clonotype has a count of ten or more. This sequence joins TRBV6-5 and TRBJ1-2; D ambiguous. Trimming cost V 0 bases and J 6 bases, with 8 bases left between them. This CDR3 contains 13 residues. Looked up from germline, CDR1 is MNHEY and CDR2 is SVGAGI. CDR3 region: CASSYSYGHGYTF. CDR3 nucleotides: TGTGCCAGCAGTTACTCGTACGGCCATGGCTACACCTTC.

This clonotype was observed a handful of times. The chain couples TRBV19 to TRBJ2-2, with 8 bases matching TRBD2. J was trimmed by 4 bases and V by 3 bases; bases with no gene match: 10. This CDR3 is 17 amino acids long. Germline V gene lookup returns CDR1 LNHDA and CDR2 SQIVND (reference sequence). CDR3 loop: CASSIEGTRYITGELFF. The CDR3 DNA reads as TGTGCCAGTAGTATTGAGGGGACTAGATACATCACCGGGGAGCTGTTTTTT. Supplemented by reference TRBV19 and TRBJ2-2, the full variable domain reads DGGITQSPKYLFRKEGQNVTLSCEQNLNHDAMYWYRQDPGQGLRLIYYSQIVNDFQKGDIAEGYSVSREKKESFPLTVTSAQKNPTAFYLCASSIEGTRYITGELFFGEGSRLTVL.

This clonotype was seen repeatedly, ten times or more. Here the CDR3 DNA reads TGTGCCAGCAGCCCAAGGATGGCACTAAACACCGGGGAGCTGTTTTTT. This sequence encodes CASSPRMALNTGELFF. The chain is built from TRBV3-1 and TRBJ2-2; no clear D gene. V dropped 4 bases and J dropped 2 bases, with 14 bases sitting between them. The V gene's germline CDR1 is LGHDT and CDR2 YNNKEL (reference sequence). This CDR3 has 16 residues.

This clonotype was seen many times. The genes are TRBV7-2 and TRBJ2-2, with TRBD2 as a possible D gene (5 bases). Germline V CDR1 and CDR2: SGHTA, FQGNSA. CDR3 size: 13 residues. The germline V and J ends were trimmed by 3 bases and 5 bases, with 7 bases remaining between them. The CDR3 loop is CASSFERTGELFF. DNA of the CDR3: TGTGCCAGCAGCTTCGAGCGGACCGGGGAGCTGTTTTTT.

In regard to this clonotype: A much bigger clone sits one base away, suggesting this may be a read error. The rearrangement links TRBV28 to TRBJ2-7, with a weak D call TRBD2 (6 bases). Trimming took 6 bases from V and 5 from J, leaving 14 bases between them. CDR3 length: 13 residues. Germline CDR1 is MDHEN and CDR2 is SYDVKM. For the CDR3, the DNA is TGTGCCAGCAGGGGACTCCCCACCCACGAGCAGTACTTC. The encoded protein is CASRGLPTHEQYF. The variable domain in full, completed from reference TRBV28 and TRBJ2-7, reads DVKVTQSSRYLVKRTGEKVFLECVQDMDHENMFWYRQDPGLGLRLIYFSYDVKMKEKGDIPEGYSVSREKKERFSLILESASTNQTSMYLCASRGLPTHEQYFGPGTRLTVT.

This clonotype was observed a handful of times. The chain employs TRBV10-2 and TRBJ1-2; D gene uncertain. V lost 3 bases and J lost 4, with 9 bases in between. CDR3 length: 13 amino acids. Germline CDR1 is WSHSY and CDR2 is SAAADI. CDR3: CASSESVFYGYTF. The CDR3 DNA is TGCGCCAGCAGTGAATCTGTATTCTATGGCTACACCTTC.

The sample holds many counts of this clonotype. V usage is TRBV7-2 and J usage is TRBJ2-2, with TRBD2 as a possible D gene (6 bases). The CDR3 runs to 15 residues. V lost 5 bases, J lost 9 bases, and 19 bases lay in between. The V gene's germline CDR1 is SGHTA and CDR2 FQGNSA. The CDR3: CASSVGSGVERELFF. The DNA of the CDR3 is TGTGCCAGCAGCGTGGGATCGGGGGTTGAGAGGGAGCTGTTTTTT.

V is TRBV7-3 and J is TRBJ2-2; the match to TRBD2 covers 9 bases. Trimming cost V 6 bases and J 2 bases; bases outside gene matches: 7. CDR3 length: 16 residues. The germline CDR1 and CDR2 sequences are SGHTA and FQGTGA. The CDR3, as DNA: TGTGCCAGCAGTTTGAATAGCGGGAGTAACACCGGGGAGCTGTTTTTT. Amino acids: CASSLNSGSNTGELFF.

This chain connects TRBV18 to TRBJ2-5; D may be TRBD1 (5 bases). The CDR3 is 14 amino acids. The V gene's germline CDR1 is KGHSH and CDR2 LQKENI. Trimming left V 8 bases short and J 2 bases short, with 15 bases between. CDR3 sequence: CASKVTDSQETQYF. In nucleotides, the CDR3 is TGTGCCAGCAAAGTGACAGATAGTCAAGAGACCCAGTACTTC. The whole variable domain, remainder taken from reference TRBV18 and TRBJ2-5, is NAGVMQNPRHLVRRRGQEARLRCSPMKGHSHVYWYRQLPEEGLKFMVYLQKENIIDESGMPKERFSAEFPKEGPSILRIQQVVRGDSAAYFCASKVTDSQETQYFGPGTRLLVL.

This clonotype was detected ten times or more. CDR3 in DNA: TGTGCCAGCAGCCAAGTGCTCAGCTCCTACAATGAGCAGTTCTTC. It yields the protein CASSQVLSSYNEQFF. The chain carries TRBV4-2 and TRBJ2-1; D ambiguous. The CDR3 is 15 amino acids. The V and J ends lost 1 base and 0 bases respectively, with 7 bases between them. Germline CDR1 LGHNA, CDR2 YNFKEQ.

This clonotype has ten or more counts. The chain combines TRBV28 with TRBJ2-3; 10 nucleotides match TRBD1. Looked up from germline, CDR1 is MDHEN and CDR2 is SYDVKM. This CDR3 is built from 17 residues. Trimming took 9 bases from V and 3 from J; bases not matched to a gene: 15. CDR3 nucleotides: TGTGCCAGTTGCCTCCTTGGGACAGGGGAAGGGACAGATACGCAGTATTTT. It translates to CASCLLGTGEGTDTQYF.

This rearrangement joins TRBV7-9 to TRBJ2-1; D is tentatively TRBD1 or TRBD2 (5 bases each). The V end was cut by 5 bases, the J end by 6 bases, with 14 bases between. Germline assignment: CDR1 SEHNR and CDR2 FQNEAQ (reference sequence). The CDR3 sequence is 14 residues long. The CDR3 nucleotides read TGTGCCAGCAGCCTCTCCGGGGCGGTCAATGAGCAGTTCTTC. Encoded protein: CASSLSGAVNEQFF.

This clonotype was observed many times. DNA of the CDR3: TGTGCCAGCGGGTACTCCTACGAGCAGTACTTC. It translates to CASGYSYEQYF. The chain links TRBV14 to TRBJ2-7; D uncertain. Per germline, CDR1 SGHDN and CDR2 FVKESK. Trimming shortened V by 8 bases and J by 0 bases, and 5 bases separated the two germline ends. The CDR3 extends over 11 amino acids. Full variable domain (outside the CDR3, taken from reference TRBV14 and TRBJ2-7): EAGVTQFPSHSVIEKGQTVTLRCDPISGHDNLYWYRRVMGKEIKFLLHFVKESKQDESGMPNNRFLAERTGGTYSTLKVQPAELEDSGVYFCASGYSYEQYFGPGTRLTVT.

This clonotype has more than one count but fewer than ten. This CDR3 is CAWSITGGGYEQYF. The CDR3 DNA reads as TGTGCCTGGAGTATTACAGGGGGGGGATACGAGCAGTACTTC. The chain employs TRBV30 and TRBJ2-7; maybe TRBD1 (8 bases). Germline CDR1 reads GTSNPN; CDR2 reads SVGIG (reference sequence). The length of the CDR3 is 14 residues. Deletions cut 2 bases from V and 4 bases from J, with 15 bases between.

This clonotype was counted at least ten times. The V call is TRBV20-1, the J call TRBJ2-7; 7 bases are shared with TRBD2. J lost 6 bases, V lost 1 base, and 0 bases had no gene match. The CDR3 covers 11 residues. CDR1 is DFQATT, CDR2 SNEGSKA, per germline (reference sequence). DNA for the CDR3: TGCAGTGCTAGAGCGGGAGGCGAGCAGTACTTC. Amino acids: CSARAGGEQYF.

This clonotype showed up just a few times. The chain combines TRBV5-4 with TRBJ2-2; TRBD1 or TRBD2 may be the D gene (5 bases each). The V gene lost 4 bases and the J gene lost 4 bases, with 14 bases spanning the gap. Germline-derived CDR1 and CDR2 are SGHNT and YYREEE (reference sequence). The CDR3 is 15 amino acids. As DNA, the CDR3 is TGTGCCAGCAGCCCGGCGGGTAGGGGCACCGGGGAGCTGTTTTTT. Protein: CASSPAGRGTGELFF.

This clonotype has only a few counts. The gene calls are TRBV5-6 and TRBJ2-1; D is possibly TRBD2 (6 bases). The V and J ends lost 0 bases and 1 base respectively, with 8 bases between them. The CDR3 covers 15 residues. CDR1 is SGHDT and CDR2 is YYEEEE in the germline V gene. CDR3 protein: CASSLGLASYNEQFF. The CDR3 nucleotides are TGTGCCAGCAGCTTGGGGCTAGCGTCCTACAATGAGCAGTTCTTC. The full variable domain, with the rest looked up from reference TRBV5-6 and TRBJ2-1, is DAGVTQSPTHLIKTRGQQVTLRCSPKSGHDTVSWYQQALGQGPQFIFQYYEEEERQRGNFPDRFSGHQFPNYSSELNVNALLLGDSALYLCASSLGLASYNEQFFGPGTRLTVL.

This clonotype was recorded at least ten times. The chain employs TRBV2 and TRBJ2-7, with D perhaps TRBD2 (6 bases). The length of the CDR3 is 12 residues. CDR1 is SNHLY, CDR2 FYNNEI, per germline. Trimming cost V 11 bases and J 6 bases, with 17 bases left between them. The CDR3 coding sequence is TGTGCCGGAGGGGCGGACGGGCCCGAGCAGTACTTC. Protein sequence: CAGGADGPEQYF.

The table lists this clonotype with many counts. In nucleotides, the CDR3 is TGTGCCAGCAGTTCCGATGGGGAGCAGTTCTTC. It specifies CASSSDGEQFF. V gene TRBV2 combines with J gene TRBJ2-1, with no clear D. Between the trimmed V and J ends, which lost 5 bases and 10 bases, there was a span of 9 bases. Looked up from germline, CDR1 is SNHLY and CDR2 is FYNNEI. The CDR3 loop spans 11 amino acids.